This entry lists 9 T cell receptor beta chains sequenced from one sample in a study of shared clonotypes between healthy human individuals. Clones were sequenced by immunoSEQ multiplex PCR, and TCRdb holds only the in-frame ones, with some missing. The top ten hold approximately 0.45% of the sample, which has about 1.5 million clones, approximately 98% seen once. Specimen: naive CD4+ T cells sorted from blood. Sample subset: CD45RA+ positively selected. These receptors came from a man younger than 45 in good health.

Regarding this clone: This same CDR3 is encoded by further DNA sequences in the sample. This chain joins TRBV5-1 and TRBJ2-1, with 13 positions matching TRBD2. Unmatched junction bases numbered 6, after V lost 4 bases and J lost 8 bases. CDR1 is SGHRS and CDR2 is YFSETQ in the germline V gene. The CDR3 totals 15 residues. CDR3 sequence: CASSPGLAGVDEQFF. The CDR3 DNA reads TGCGCCAGCAGCCCCGGACTAGCGGGAGTGGATGAGCAGTTCTTC.

This clone showed up just once. The chain combines TRBV28 with TRBJ2-3; 8 positions match TRBD1. In germline, CDR1 is MDHEN, CDR2 SYDVKM. With V trimmed by 8 bases and J by 2 bases, 9 bases remained unmatched. The CDR3 is 15 residues long. CDR3 in amino acids: CASHDRTGLTDTQYF. The CDR3 DNA reads as TGTGCCAGCCACGACCGGACAGGGCTCACAGATACGCAGTATTTT.

V gene TRBV7-9 combines with J gene TRBJ2-5; a weak D match, TRBD2 (5 bases). CDR1 SEHNR and CDR2 FQNEAQ come from the germline V gene (reference sequence). This CDR3 region has 15 residues. V lost 0 bases and J 5 bases, leaving 13 bases between the germline ends. The CDR3 sequence: CASSLAEGAWETQYF. The CDR3 DNA is TGTGCCAGCAGCTTAGCTGAGGGTGCATGGGAGACCCAGTACTTC.

The J gene is TRBJ1-4, the V gene TRBV19; tentative D call: TRBD1 (5 bases). Germline V gene sequence: CDR1 LNHDA, CDR2 SQIVND (reference sequence). Deletions cut 5 bases from V and 7 bases from J, with 14 bases between. This CDR3 contains 14 residues. The CDR3 nucleotides read TGTGCCAGTAGTTTCTTGCGGGACGGTGAAAAACTGTTTTTT. Protein product: CASSFLRDGEKLFF.

The chain uses TRBV4-1 and TRBJ2-3; D unresolved. V lost 4 bases and J 4 bases, leaving 15 bases between the germline ends. The CDR3 runs 15 residues. The germline CDR1 and CDR2 sequences are MGHRA and YSYEKL. The CDR3 DNA follows: TGCGCCAGCAGCCTCGAGGTATTGGGCGCAGATACGCAGTATTTT. Translating gives CASSLEVLGADTQYF.

The rearrangement links TRBV7-2 to TRBJ2-2, with TRBD2 matching over 7 bases. Germline V lookup: CDR1 SGHTA, CDR2 FQGNSA. The CDR3 is made up of 16 amino acids. After removal of 5 bases from V and 5 bases from J, the junction contained 11 bases not matched to a gene. The CDR3 DNA is TGTGCCAGCAGCCAGTCTAGCGGAGCCGGTACCGGGGAGCTGTTTTTT. The encoded protein is CASSQSSGAGTGELFF.

As regards this clone: In the same sample, other DNA sequences code for this CDR3. The gene calls are TRBV20-1 and TRBJ2-1; no definite D call. Looked up from germline, CDR1 is DFQATT and CDR2 is SNEGSKA (reference sequence). Trimming stripped 7 bases from V and 6 bases from J, with 7 bases between. This CDR3 region has 10 residues. CDR3 coding DNA: TGCAGTGTGTTGGGCAATGAGCAGTTCTTC. Translating gives CSVLGNEQFF.

Points on this clone: Other DNA sequences in the same sample also yield this CDR3. The rearrangement uses TRBV5-1 and TRBJ2-3; D call uncertain. CDR1 and CDR2 (germline): SGHRS, YFSETQ. CDR3 length: 12 amino acids. Trimming pared 3 bases from V and 2 bases from J, leaving 4 bases between. The DNA for the CDR3 is TGCGCCAGCAGCTCATACACAGATACGCAGTATTTT. Its translation is CASSSYTDTQYF.

This clone occurred once. The V and J genes are TRBV21-1 and TRBJ2-1; the table calls TRBD2, which could not be checked here. TRBV21-1 is termed a pseudogene. CDR3 length: 20 residues. CDR3 in amino acids: CASSRGTSGKLVREDNEQFF. The CDR3 nucleotides read TGTGCCAGCAGCAGAGGGACTAGCGGGAAACTTGTTCGTGAAGACAATGAGCAGTTCTTC.